This record concerns one T cell receptor (beta chain) sequence. What antigen it recognizes has not been identified. No per-base quality is available; no much larger clone lies one base away. This sample was taken from a study of blood T cell repertoires in COVID-19 (dated by TCRdb to 2018 to 2020). The study in broad terms: Samples from collaborators originated in the United States, Italy and Spain and spanned both the acute and convalescent phases of COVID-19. The prospective study material was composed of cDNA or gDNA derived from T cells, B-cell-depleted T cells, or PBMCs. The dataset comprised deeply sampled blood TCRbeta repertoires from subjects exposed to, actively infected with, or recovered from COVID-19. The repertoires were released in a freely available public database intended as a resource for research on the immune response to SARS-CoV-2. The samples were drawn from the first 160 participants of the ongoing ImmuneRACE study and from 1,254 subjects provided by 6 global collaborators. A de-identified subject ID, COVID-19 status, age in years and sex were almost always included in the sample metadata. HLA class I and class II types, where available, came from metadata supplied by the sample provider rather than from assay-based typing.

The germline V gene (reference sequence) yields MNHNY for CDR1 and SVGAGI for CDR2. The cysteine opens and the phenylalanine closes a CDR3 of 15 amino acids. The retained sequence is limited to the CDR3, 45 bases, with the frame set at the first base. V lost 6 bases and J lost 11 bases; the stretch between them is 23 bases long. Paper-wide results and their limitations: How much clinical and demographic metadata was included differed by source and by participant, and the metadata was provided uncurated.

The immunoSEQ Assay, a bias-controlled multiplex PCR, was used to amplify TCRbeta CDR3 regions from genomic DNA. The authors processed their data as follows. The number of nucleated cells in each sample was estimated from the amplification of reference gene primers within the assay. To quantify the absolute abundance of each unique TCRbeta CDR3 rearrangement, sequence reads were collapsed and filtered. For each sample, productive Simpson clonality was calculated by taking the square root of Simpson's diversity index across productive rearrangements. Sourced from immuneACCESS, this table was stored by TCRdb with only in-frame sequences that have V and J called. A share of the clones is absent; for the studies checked, an unresolved V gene accounts for under half, and the remainder has no known explanation. V and J calls and clone size are those listed in that table; D and trimming were worked out from the DNA. A total of 200,000 or so clones appear in this sample, 75% to 90% of them only once. The ten largest clones take up around 2% of the sample.

In the prospective study, participants were 18 to 89 years old, resided in around 25 geographic areas of the United States, and were enrolled through a virtual design. In the prospective study, cohorts were assigned on the basis of participant-reported clinical history obtained from a screening survey and a study questionnaire. Mobile phlebotomists in the prospective study collected whole blood, serum and a nasopharyngeal or oropharyngeal swab from every participant. Prospective study participants could optionally give additional blood draws and questionnaires over an approximately two-month period. Prospective study blood samples were shipped either frozen or at room temperature before DNA extraction.

Material: PBMCs or T cells enriched from blood (not recorded which). The chain is assembled from TRBV6-6 and TRBJ1-5, with a weak D call of TRBD1 (6 bases match). The sequence derives from a woman between 40 and 50 years old with acute COVID-19. The DNA is as follows: TGTGCCAGCAGCCCAGCTGACAGATCGCCAGGGGCCCAGCATTTT. Its protein reads: CASSPADRSPGAQHF.